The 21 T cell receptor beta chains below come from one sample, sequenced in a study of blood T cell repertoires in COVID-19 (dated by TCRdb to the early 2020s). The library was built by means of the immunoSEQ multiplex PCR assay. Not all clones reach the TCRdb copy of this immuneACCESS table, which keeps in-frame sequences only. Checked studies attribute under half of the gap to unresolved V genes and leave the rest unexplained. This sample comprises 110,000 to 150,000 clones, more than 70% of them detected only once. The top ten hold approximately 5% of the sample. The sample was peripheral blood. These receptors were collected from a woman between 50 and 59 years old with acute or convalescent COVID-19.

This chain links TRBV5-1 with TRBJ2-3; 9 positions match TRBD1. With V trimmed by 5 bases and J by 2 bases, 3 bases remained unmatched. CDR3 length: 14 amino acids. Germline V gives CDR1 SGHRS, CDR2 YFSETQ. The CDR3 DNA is TGCGCCAGCAGTGGACAGGGGTTCACAGATACGCAGTATTTT. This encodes CASSGQGFTDTQYF.

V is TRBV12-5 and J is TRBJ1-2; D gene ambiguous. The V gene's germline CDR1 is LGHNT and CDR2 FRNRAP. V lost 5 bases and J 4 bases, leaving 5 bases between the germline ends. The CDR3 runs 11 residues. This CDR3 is CASGTVYGYTF. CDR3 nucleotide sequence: TGTGCTAGTGGTACAGTCTATGGCTACACCTTC.

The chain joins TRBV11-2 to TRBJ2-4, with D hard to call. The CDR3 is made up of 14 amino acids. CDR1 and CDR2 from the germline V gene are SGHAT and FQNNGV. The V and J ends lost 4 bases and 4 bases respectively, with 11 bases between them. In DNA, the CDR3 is TGTGCCAGCAGCTCAGTTGGGCCAAAAAACATTCAGTACTTC. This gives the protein CASSSVGPKNIQYF.

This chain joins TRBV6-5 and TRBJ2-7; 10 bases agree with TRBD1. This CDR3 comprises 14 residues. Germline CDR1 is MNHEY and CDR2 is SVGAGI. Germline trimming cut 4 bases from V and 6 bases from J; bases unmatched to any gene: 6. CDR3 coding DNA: TGTGCCAGCAGTTCCACCGGGACAGGGGTCGAGCAGTACTTC. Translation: CASSSTGTGVEQYF.

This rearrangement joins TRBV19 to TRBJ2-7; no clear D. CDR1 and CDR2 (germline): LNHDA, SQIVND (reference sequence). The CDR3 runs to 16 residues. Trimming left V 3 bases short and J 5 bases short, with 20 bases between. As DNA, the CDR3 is TGTGCCAGTAGTATGGGTTCTAGTTCGAAAGTCGACGAGCAGTACTTC. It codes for CASSMGSSSKVDEQYF.

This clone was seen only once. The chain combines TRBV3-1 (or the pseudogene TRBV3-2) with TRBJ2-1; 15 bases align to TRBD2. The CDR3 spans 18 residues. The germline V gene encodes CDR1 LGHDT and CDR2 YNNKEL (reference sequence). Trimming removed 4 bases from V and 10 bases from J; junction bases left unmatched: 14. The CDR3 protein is CASSPTGTSGGPAREQFF. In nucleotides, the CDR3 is TGTGCCAGCAGCCCAACCGGGACTAGCGGGGGGCCGGCGAGGGAGCAGTTCTTC.

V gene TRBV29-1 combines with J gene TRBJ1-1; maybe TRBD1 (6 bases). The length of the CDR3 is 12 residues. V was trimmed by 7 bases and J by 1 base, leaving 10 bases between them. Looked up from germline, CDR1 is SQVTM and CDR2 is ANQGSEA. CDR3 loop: CSAGQWNTEAFF. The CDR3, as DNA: TGCAGCGCAGGACAGTGGAACACTGAAGCTTTCTTT.

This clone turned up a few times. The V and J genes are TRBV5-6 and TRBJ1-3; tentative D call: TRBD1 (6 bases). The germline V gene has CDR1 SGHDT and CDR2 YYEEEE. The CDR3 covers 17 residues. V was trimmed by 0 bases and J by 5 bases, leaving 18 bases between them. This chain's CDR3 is CASSLGVETGIRNTIYF. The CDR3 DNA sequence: TGTGCCAGCAGCTTGGGAGTGGAAACAGGGATTAGAAACACCATATATTTT. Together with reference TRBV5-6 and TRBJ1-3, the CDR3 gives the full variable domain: DAGVTQSPTHLIKTRGQQVTLRCSPKSGHDTVSWYQQALGQGPQFIFQYYEEEERQRGNFPDRFSGHQFPNYSSELNVNALLLGDSALYLCASSLGVETGIRNTIYFGEGSWLTVV.

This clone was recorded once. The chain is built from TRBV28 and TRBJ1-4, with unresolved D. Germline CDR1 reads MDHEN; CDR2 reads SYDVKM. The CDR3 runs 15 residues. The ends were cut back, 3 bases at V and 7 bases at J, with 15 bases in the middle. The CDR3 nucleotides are TGTGCCAGCAGTTTCGCCCACTTGCGGGGTGAAAAACTGTTTTTT. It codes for CASSFAHLRGEKLFF.

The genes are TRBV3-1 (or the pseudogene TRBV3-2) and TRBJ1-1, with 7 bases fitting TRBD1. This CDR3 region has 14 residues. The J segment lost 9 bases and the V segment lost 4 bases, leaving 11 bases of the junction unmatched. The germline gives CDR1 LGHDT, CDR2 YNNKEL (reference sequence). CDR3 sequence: CASSPGTAGGKAFF. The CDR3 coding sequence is TGTGCCAGCAGCCCCGGGACAGCTGGCGGGAAAGCTTTCTTT.

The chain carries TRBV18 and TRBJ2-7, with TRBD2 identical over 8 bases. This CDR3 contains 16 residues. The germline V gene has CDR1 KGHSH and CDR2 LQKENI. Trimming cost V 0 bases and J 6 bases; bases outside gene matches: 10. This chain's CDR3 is CASSPPFERGLFEQYF. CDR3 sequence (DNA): TGTGCCAGCTCACCACCGTTCGAGCGGGGGCTTTTCGAGCAGTACTTC.

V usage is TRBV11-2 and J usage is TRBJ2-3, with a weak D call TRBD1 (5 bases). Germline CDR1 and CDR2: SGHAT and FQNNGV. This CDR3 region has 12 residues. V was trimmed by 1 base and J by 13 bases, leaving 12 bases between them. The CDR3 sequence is CASSLAAAGKYF. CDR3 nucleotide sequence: TGTGCCAGCAGCTTAGCCGCGGCAGGGAAGTATTTT.

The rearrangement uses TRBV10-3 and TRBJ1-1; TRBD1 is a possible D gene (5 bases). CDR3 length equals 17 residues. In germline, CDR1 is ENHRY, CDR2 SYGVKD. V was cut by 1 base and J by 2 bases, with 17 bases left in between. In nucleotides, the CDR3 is TGTGCCATCAGTGAGTTTATGGTCGACAGAGCAAACACTGAAGCTTTCTTT. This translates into CAISEFMVDRANTEAFF.

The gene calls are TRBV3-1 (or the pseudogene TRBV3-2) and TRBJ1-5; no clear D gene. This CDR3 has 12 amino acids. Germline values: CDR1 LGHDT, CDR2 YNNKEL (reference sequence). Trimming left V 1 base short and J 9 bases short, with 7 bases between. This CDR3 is CASSQGERPQHF. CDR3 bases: TGTGCCAGCAGCCAAGGGGAGCGGCCCCAGCATTTT.

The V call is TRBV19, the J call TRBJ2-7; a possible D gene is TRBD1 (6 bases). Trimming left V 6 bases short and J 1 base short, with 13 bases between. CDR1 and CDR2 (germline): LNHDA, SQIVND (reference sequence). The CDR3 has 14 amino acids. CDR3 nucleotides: TGTGCCAGTAGCGCTGGGACATGGTCCTACGAGCAGTACTTC. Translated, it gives CASSAGTWSYEQYF.

CDR3 sequence: CASSATSGNTGELFF. The CDR3, as DNA: TGTGCCAGCAGCGCAACTAGCGGCAACACCGGGGAGCTGTTTTTT. V gene TRBV7-2 combines with J gene TRBJ2-2, with 8 bases that match TRBD2. Germline V lookup: CDR1 SGHTA, CDR2 FQGNSA. The CDR3 extends over 15 amino acids. The J segment lost 2 bases and the V segment lost 5 bases, leaving 4 bases of the junction unmatched. The variable domain in full, with the rest retrieved from reference TRBV7-2 and TRBJ2-2, is GAGVSQSPSNKVTEKGKDVELRCDPISGHTALYWYRQSLGQGLEFLIYFQGNSAPDKSGLPSDRFSAERTGGSVSTLTIQRTQQEDSAVYLCASSATSGNTGELFFGEGSRLTVL.

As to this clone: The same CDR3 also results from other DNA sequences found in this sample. CDR3 bases: TGTGCCAGCAGCTTAAGGCTAGCGGGGGGGCCTACAGATACGCAGTATTTT. Its protein product is CASSLRLAGGPTDTQYF. This chain connects TRBV5-4 to TRBJ2-3, with TRBD2 identical over 12 bases. In germline, CDR1 is SGHNT, CDR2 YYREEE (reference sequence). With 2 bases clipped from V and 3 bases from J, the junction kept 7 bases outside the gene matches. The CDR3 is made up of 17 amino acids.

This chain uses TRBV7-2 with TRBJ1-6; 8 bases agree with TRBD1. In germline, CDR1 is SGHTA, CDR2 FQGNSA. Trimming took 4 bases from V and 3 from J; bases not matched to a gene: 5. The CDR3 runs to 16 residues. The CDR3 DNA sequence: TGTGCCAGCAGCTCTGGGACAGGACACTATAATTCACCCCTCCACTTT. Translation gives CASSSGTGHYNSPLHF.

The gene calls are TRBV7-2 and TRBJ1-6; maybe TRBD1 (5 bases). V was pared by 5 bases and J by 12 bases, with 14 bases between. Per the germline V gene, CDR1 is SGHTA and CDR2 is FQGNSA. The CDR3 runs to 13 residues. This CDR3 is CASSRAGQIPLHF. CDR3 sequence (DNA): TGTGCCAGCAGCCGGGCAGGGCAAATACCCCTCCACTTT. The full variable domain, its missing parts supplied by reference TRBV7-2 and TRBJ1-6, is GAGVSQSPSNKVTEKGKDVELRCDPISGHTALYWYRQSLGQGLEFLIYFQGNSAPDKSGLPSDRFSAERTGGSVSTLTIQRTQQEDSAVYLCASSRAGQIPLHFGNGTRLTVT.

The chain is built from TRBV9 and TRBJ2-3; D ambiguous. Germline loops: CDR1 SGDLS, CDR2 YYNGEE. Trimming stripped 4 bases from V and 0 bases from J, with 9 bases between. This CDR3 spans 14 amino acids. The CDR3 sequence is CASSPPSSTDTQYF. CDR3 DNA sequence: TGTGCCAGCAGCCCTCCTTCTAGCACAGATACGCAGTATTTT.

CDR3 sequence: CASSETRVSSYEQYF. The CDR3 DNA sequence: TGTGCCAGCAGTGAAACACGGGTGAGCTCCTACGAGCAGTACTTC. The chain joins TRBV2 to TRBJ2-7, with D unclear. Deletions cut 2 bases from V and 0 bases from J, with 11 bases between. This CDR3 region has 15 residues. The germline gives CDR1 SNHLY, CDR2 FYNNEI.